This T cell receptor (beta chain) appears in the sequencing data of a study of OX40 agonist ivuxolimab in advanced cancers. Looking at the study overall: The costimulatory receptor OX40 (CD134) was targeted by ivuxolimab, a fully human IgG2 agonistic monoclonal antibody. Partial responses were achieved by three dose-escalation patients, of whom one had hepatocellular carcinoma and two had cutaneous melanoma. In the dose-escalation cohort, 82.7% of patients were male, and the mean age was about 55 years, with a range of roughly 23 to 85. Prior anti-PD-1, anti-PD-L1 or anti-CTLA-4 therapy was permitted, and about 40% of dose-escalation patients had received checkpoint inhibitors. The paper reports the monotherapy dose-escalation portion (N of about 54 patients) of the phase I ivuxolimab trial. The purpose of peripheral TCRbeta sequencing was to test whether ivuxolimab changed TCR sequence diversity and led to clonal T-cell expansion. Intravenous ivuxolimab was administered to patients every 2 weeks at six dose levels: 0.01, 0.1, 0.3, 1.5, 3 and 10 mg/kg. Of the approximately 50 dose-escalation patients, hepatocellular carcinoma was present in around 19, melanoma in roughly 15, renal cell carcinoma in 9 and head and neck cancer in 9.

To sequence the TCRbeta CDR3 region, genomic DNA was isolated from the sorted cells. The immunoSEQ Assay was used to sequence the TCRbeta CDR3 regions. What TCRdb holds here is the immuneACCESS table cut down to in-frame rearrangements. Part of the clones is not present; checked against another copy, under half of the missing clones reflect an unresolved V gene, and the others are unexplained. This sample has tens of thousands of clones in its table, and nearly 90% of those were observed once. Approximately 0.33% of the sample goes to the ten largest clones. A remark on this clone: Its antigen is unknown. The sample holds no much larger clone one base away, and base qualities are not on file.

Patients with a history of autoimmune disease or receiving systemic immunosuppression were excluded from the trial. In every dose cohort, peripheral blood was drawn for TCR sequencing at baseline, cycle 4 day 1, and cycle 7 day 1. The samples were drawn from a first-in-human, open-label, multicenter phase I dose-escalation trial of ivuxolimab. The trial enrolled adults with locally advanced or metastatic head and neck squamous cell, hepatocellular, melanoma or renal cell carcinoma. Before TCR sequencing, CD4+ T cells and CD8+ T cells from peripheral blood were sorted into separate populations. The CDR3 has 15 amino acids, counting the end cysteine and phenylalanine. The entry retains the CDR3 DNA only, 45 bases that are in frame from base 1. V and J are trimmed by 0 bases and 4 bases, and the gene matches miss 4 bases of the junction. The germline V gene provides CDR1 SGDLS and CDR2 YYNGEE. Points the paper makes about the study in general: Low levels of normalized T-cell clonal expansion were also seen in some nonresponding patients. The antigen specificity of the clonally expanded peripheral T cells was not determined. At doses from 0.1 to 3.0 mg/kg, clonal expansion was seen in both CD4+ and CD8+ blood T cells between baseline and week 6. After ivuxolimab, expanded clones were on average more numerous among CD8+ T cells than among CD4+ T cells. In the 0.1-3.0 mg/kg groups, partial responders had among the lowest normalized peripheral clonal expansion, particularly in CD8+ T cells.

The sequence is built from TRBV9 and TRBJ2-7; 10 of the junction bases match TRBD2. The starting material was CD4+ or CD8+ T cells sorted from blood, obtained in a trial of the OX40 agonist ivuxolimab. This TCR was sampled from an adult with an advanced solid tumor such as melanoma, head and neck, liver or kidney cancer. CDR3 region: CASSVGTSGLYEQYF. DNA sequence: TGTGCCAGCAGCGTAGGGACTAGCGGATTATACGAGCAGTACTTC.